This entry lists 25 T cell receptor beta chains sequenced from one sample in a study of T cell responses to AZD1222 COVID-19 vaccine. Measured with immunoSEQ multiplex PCR; TCRdb has only the in-frame clones, and not every one. The table records some 97,000 clones, around nine tenths of them present only once. The sequencing used peripheral blood, collected on day 0 of AZD1222 vaccination. The source is an adult in good health.

The gene calls are TRBV6-5 and TRBJ1-6; D is uncertain. Germline V gene lookup returns CDR1 MNHEY and CDR2 SVGAGI. V lost 5 bases to trimming and J lost 3 bases, with 8 bases between them. This CDR3 is 14 amino acids long. Here the CDR3 reads CASSLYRYNSPLHF. The CDR3 DNA reads TGTGCCAGCAGTCTCTACCGCTATAATTCACCCCTCCACTTT.

This chain links TRBV28 with TRBJ2-1; D call uncertain. This CDR3 region has 12 residues. Germline lookup yields CDR1 MDHEN and CDR2 SYDVKM. Deletions cut 2 bases from V and 8 bases from J, with 7 bases between. The CDR3, as DNA: TGTGCCAGCAGTTTAAGCTGGGATGAGCAGTTCTTC. Its translation: CASSLSWDEQFF. Full variable domain (remainder filled in from reference TRBV28 and TRBJ2-1): DVKVTQSSRYLVKRTGEKVFLECVQDMDHENMFWYRQDPGLGLRLIYFSYDVKMKEKGDIPEGYSVSREKKERFSLILESASTNQTSMYLCASSLSWDEQFFGPGTRLTVL.

The rearrangement joins TRBV5-1 to TRBJ1-4; a possible D gene is TRBD1 (5 bases). The germline V and J ends were trimmed by 4 bases and 8 bases, with 15 bases remaining between them. The CDR3 runs 14 residues. The germline gives CDR1 SGHRS, CDR2 YFSETQ. DNA of the CDR3: TGCGCCAGCAGCCTGCAGGCGGGGGGAGAAAAACTGTTTTTT. Protein sequence: CASSLQAGGEKLFF. The full variable domain, in which reference TRBV5-1 and TRBJ1-4 provide the parts outside the CDR3, is KAGVTQTPRYLIKTRGQQVTLSCSPISGHRSVSWYQQTPGQGLQFLFEYFSETQRNKGNFPGRFSGRQFSNSRSEMNVSTLELGDSALYLCASSLQAGGEKLFFGSGTQLSVL.

The chain joins TRBV5-4 to TRBJ2-7; TRBD2 agrees at 16 bases. The germline V gene encodes CDR1 SGHNT and CDR2 YYREEE (reference sequence). V lost 3 bases to trimming and J lost 2 bases; unmatched junction nucleotides: 5. The CDR3 consists of 17 residues. CDR3 DNA: TGTGCCAGCAGCTCCTGGGGGACTAGCGGGAGGGCCTACGAGCAGTACTTC. This gives the protein CASSSWGTSGRAYEQYF. Looking up the rest from reference TRBV5-4 and TRBJ2-7 gives the full variable domain: ETGVTQSPTHLIKTRGQQVTLRCSSQSGHNTVSWYQQALGQGPQFIFQYYREEENGRGNFPPRFSGLQFPNYSSELNVNALELDDSALYLCASSSWGTSGRAYEQYFGPGTRLTVT.

The rearrangement uses TRBV29-1 and TRBJ2-3, with 11 bases that match TRBD2. This CDR3 has 13 residues. With 3 bases clipped from V and 14 bases from J, the junction kept 10 bases outside the gene matches. The germline gives CDR1 SQVTM, CDR2 ANQGSEA. The CDR3 DNA reads as TGCAGCGTTGACCCCACTACTAGCGGGGGTGCGTATTTT. This gives the protein CSVDPTTSGGAYF.

This chain links TRBV18 with TRBJ1-5; D is ambiguous. Germline loops: CDR1 KGHSH, CDR2 LQKENI. Trimming cost V 6 bases and J 3 bases, with 12 bases left between them. The CDR3 spans 14 residues. The DNA for the CDR3 is TGTGCCAGCTCCTTGGAAGAGCACAATCAGCCCCAGCATTTT. Translated: CASSLEEHNQPQHF.

This chain links TRBV5-1 with TRBJ2-1; 13 positions match TRBD2. The CDR3 spans 15 residues. The germline V gene encodes CDR1 SGHRS and CDR2 YFSETQ. After removal of 4 bases from V and 4 bases from J, the junction contained 2 bases not matched to a gene. The CDR3 loop reads CASSQTSGGYNEQFF. The DNA for the CDR3 is TGCGCCAGCAGCCAGACTAGCGGGGGGTACAATGAGCAGTTCTTC.

The chain is built from TRBV4-1 and TRBJ1-4, with D possibly matching TRBD1 (5 bases). In germline, CDR1 is MGHRA, CDR2 YSYEKL. Trimming left V 1 base short and J 10 bases short, with 22 bases between. CDR3 length: 17 amino acids. The CDR3 region is CASSQGLSREPQGKLFF. CDR3 nucleotide sequence: TGCGCCAGCAGCCAAGGGCTGAGTAGGGAGCCCCAGGGAAAACTGTTTTTT.

This clone was seen a handful of times. J is TRBJ1-2 and V is TRBV7-6; tentative D call: TRBD1 (5 bases). V gave up 4 bases and J gave up 5 bases, with 20 bases separating them. The germline CDR1 and CDR2 sequences are SGHVS and FNYEAQ. The CDR3 sequence is 16 residues long. The CDR3 nucleotides read TGTGCCAGCAGCTCAGCAGGTGGGGCCAGGGAGTATGGCTACACCTTC. This encodes CASSSAGGAREYGYTF.

The chain recombines TRBV14 with TRBJ2-2; D is undetermined. The CDR3 consists of 13 residues. Germline loops: CDR1 SGHDN, CDR2 FVKESK. Trimming left V 5 bases short and J 3 bases short, with 7 bases between. DNA of the CDR3: TGTGCCAGCAGCTCATCGGACACCGGGGAGCTGTTTTTT. It translates to CASSSSDTGELFF.

The gene calls are TRBV7-6 and TRBJ1-6; 8 nucleotides agree with TRBD1. Trimming at V came to 5 bases and at J to 8 bases, leaving 2 bases not matched to a gene. The CDR3 is made up of 13 amino acids. CDR1 is SGHVS and CDR2 is FNYEAQ in the germline V gene. CDR3 sequence (DNA): TGTGCCAGCAGCACGGACAGGGATTCACCCCTCCACTTT. Its translation is CASSTDRDSPLHF.

CDR3 amino acids: CASSLSAGGREAFF. CDR3 coding DNA: TGTGCCAGCAGCTTATCGGCAGGCGGCAGAGAAGCTTTCTTT. The chain recombines TRBV7-6 with TRBJ1-1, with no clear D. V lost 2 bases to trimming and J lost 8 bases, with 15 bases between them. Germline V lookup: CDR1 SGHVS, CDR2 FNYEAQ. The CDR3 runs to 14 residues. Variable domain in full (rest from reference TRBV7-6 and TRBJ1-1): GAGVSQSPRYKVTKRGQDVALRCDPISGHVSLYWYRQALGQGPEFLTYFNYEAQQDKSGLPNDRFSAERPEGSISTLTIQRTEQRDSAMYRCASSLSAGGREAFFGQGTRLTVV.

The chain uses TRBV28 and TRBJ2-2; 7 nucleotides agree with TRBD2. The CDR3 contains 16 residues. V lost 2 bases to trimming and J lost 2 bases; unmatched junction nucleotides: 5. The V gene's germline CDR1 is MDHEN and CDR2 SYDVKM. CDR3 protein: CASSLAGDINTGELFF. The DNA for the CDR3 is TGTGCCAGCAGTTTAGCGGGAGACATTAACACCGGGGAGCTGTTTTTT.

V and J are TRBV5-8 and TRBJ2-3; 10 nucleotides line up with TRBD1. The germline V gene has CDR1 SGHTS and CDR2 YDEGEE. The length of the CDR3 is 19 residues. J gave up 2 bases and V 4 bases, and 16 bases lay outside the gene matches. The CDR3 sequence is CASSRFVTGQGDSTDTQYF. The CDR3, as DNA: TGTGCCAGCAGCCGATTTGTAACTGGACAGGGGGACTCCACAGATACGCAGTATTTT.

This clone was detected only once. The chain uses TRBV13 and TRBJ1-1; 8 bases map to TRBD1. V gave up 4 bases and J gave up 5 bases; unmatched junction bases: 9. Germline CDR1 reads PRHDT; CDR2 reads FYEKMQ (reference sequence). This CDR3 is built from 15 residues. CDR3: CASSWRQGSSTEAFF. CDR3 nucleotides: TGTGCCAGCAGCTGGCGACAGGGGTCGAGTACTGAAGCTTTCTTT.

The chain has TRBV12-3 or TRBV12-4 and TRBJ2-7; D unclear. Trimming pared 5 bases from V and 3 bases from J, leaving 5 bases between. The CDR3 has 11 residues. The CDR3 spells CASSKGYEQYF. CDR3 sequence (DNA): TGTGCCAGCAGTAAGGGCTACGAGCAGTACTTC.

The rearrangement joins TRBV11-3 to TRBJ2-5; 10 nucleotides agree with TRBD2. Germline CDR1 reads SGHNT; CDR2 reads YENEEA. The junction had 2 bases not matched to a gene; V was cut back by 2 bases and J by 5 bases. CDR3 length equals 14 residues. The CDR3 loop reads CASSLTSGTETQYF. CDR3 bases: TGTGCCAGCAGCTTAACTAGCGGGACGGAGACCCAGTACTTC. Using reference TRBV11-3 and TRBJ2-5 for the parts outside the CDR3, the full variable domain is EAGVVQSPRYKIIEKKQPVAFWCNPISGHNTLYWYLQNLGQGPELLIRYENEEAVDDSQLPKDRFSAERLKGVDSTLKIQPAELGDSAVYLCASSLTSGTETQYFGPGTRLLVL.

The chain couples TRBV3-1 (or the pseudogene TRBV3-2) to TRBJ2-1, with 11 positions matching TRBD2. This CDR3 is 15 amino acids long. V was pared by 2 bases and J by 6 bases, with 3 bases of the junction left unmatched. Looked up from germline, CDR1 is LGHDT and CDR2 is YNNKEL (reference sequence). Here the CDR3 DNA reads TGTGCCAGCAGCCAACTAGCGGGGGGACTCAATGAGCAGTTCTTC. Its protein is CASSQLAGGLNEQFF.

The count of this clone is one. The CDR3 here is CSVRYNYEQYF. CDR3 nucleotides: TGCAGTGTTAGGTATAATTACGAGCAGTACTTC. The chain employs TRBV20-1 and TRBJ2-7; D remains unclear. Trimming removed 7 bases at V and 4 bases at J, with 11 bases between. Looked up from germline, CDR1 is DFQATT and CDR2 is SNEGSKA (reference sequence). This CDR3 comprises 11 residues.

The chain carries TRBV7-9 and TRBJ1-1, with D possibly matching TRBD1 (6 bases). Between the trimmed V and J ends, which lost 6 bases and 0 bases, there was a span of 11 bases. Looked up from germline, CDR1 is SEHNR and CDR2 is FQNEAQ (reference sequence). This CDR3 has 14 residues. The CDR3 region is CASSQGGLNTEAFF. In DNA form, the CDR3 reads TGTGCCAGCAGTCAAGGGGGTTTGAACACTGAAGCTTTCTTT.

The genes are TRBV18 and TRBJ2-3; D gene ambiguous. This CDR3 is built from 16 residues. Deletions cut 6 bases from V and 0 bases from J, with 16 bases between. Germline V lookup: CDR1 KGHSH, CDR2 LQKENI. CDR3 bases: TGTGCCAGCTCCCGCGAAGTGGGTGCTAGCACAGATACGCAGTATTTT. Its translation is CASSREVGASTDTQYF.

This chain uses TRBV11-2 with TRBJ1-6; TRBD1 agrees at 11 bases. Trimming took 4 bases from V and 8 from J; bases not matched to a gene: 1. This CDR3 contains 14 residues. CDR1 and CDR2 from the germline V gene are SGHAT and FQNNGV. CDR3: CASSSGQGDSPLHF. The CDR3 coding sequence is TGTGCCAGCAGCTCGGGACAGGGGGATTCACCCCTCCACTTT. Combining the CDR3 with reference TRBV11-2 and TRBJ1-6 gives the whole variable domain EAGVAQSPRYKIIEKRQSVAFWCNPISGHATLYWYQQILGQGPKLLIQFQNNGVVDDSQLPKDRFSAERLKGVDSTLKIQPAKLEDSAVYLCASSSGQGDSPLHFGNGTRLTVT.

This clone was seen once. The same CDR3 arises from other DNA sequences in this sample as well. V is TRBV3-1 (or the pseudogene TRBV3-2) and J is TRBJ1-2; D is ambiguous. The germline V and J ends were trimmed by 1 base and 5 bases, with 5 bases remaining between them. The germline CDR1 and CDR2 sequences are LGHDT and YNNKEL (reference sequence). The CDR3 is 12 amino acids. The CDR3 DNA reads TGTGCCAGCAGCCAAGTGGGGTATGGCTACACCTTC. It specifies CASSQVGYGYTF.

This sequence joins TRBV7-3 and TRBJ2-1; D is ambiguous. Deletions cut 1 base from V and 0 bases from J, with 7 bases between. CDR3 size: 15 residues. CDR1 is SGHTA and CDR2 is FQGTGA in the germline V gene. Written as DNA, the CDR3 is TGTGCCAGCAGCTTAAGTTATAGCTCCTACAATGAGCAGTTCTTC. It is translated as CASSLSYSSYNEQFF. Looking up the rest from reference TRBV7-3 and TRBJ2-1 gives the full variable domain: GAGVSQTPSNKVTEKGKYVELRCDPISGHTALYWYRQSLGQGPEFLIYFQGTGAADDSGLPNDRFFAVRPEGSVSTLKIQRTERGDSAVYLCASSLSYSSYNEQFFGPGTRLTVL.

This clone was counted once. V and J are TRBV6-5 and TRBJ2-2, with a weak D call TRBD1 (5 bases). The CDR3 runs 14 residues. Trimming cost V 8 bases and J 0 bases, with 10 bases left between them. CDR1 MNHEY and CDR2 SVGAGI come from the germline V gene. The CDR3 sequence: CASLNRPNTGELFF. CDR3 in DNA: TGTGCCAGCTTGAACAGGCCGAACACCGGGGAGCTGTTTTTT.